Listed below are T cell receptor beta chains from one sample, sequenced in a study of CD8 T cells in Susac syndrome. MiXCR, run by TCRdb on the immunoSEQ multiplex PCR reads, gives a single entry per CDR3 protein. The sample lists hundreds of thousands of distinct CDR3 sequences; 93% were seen once. The sample consisted of CD4+ T cells from PBMCs. These receptor sequences come from a human donor with multiple sclerosis. CDR3s leave out the opening cysteine and the closing phenylalanine or tryptophan. Fields, in order: V gene, CDR3 length, J gene, CDR3 protein.

V: TRBV7-9
length: 15
J: TRBJ1-6
CDR3: ASSFSPGGDYNSPLH

V: TRBV12-3/TRBV12-4
length: 11
J: TRBJ2-4
CDR3: ASTSRAGNIQY

V: TRBV7-6
length: 12
J: TRBJ2-2
CDR3: ASSFTGGTGELF

V: TRBV11-2
length: 16
J: TRBJ2-3
CDR3: ASSLRAGTSGRSDTQY

V: TRBV9
length: 12
J: TRBJ1-1
CDR3: ASSVAGKGTEAF

V: TRBV5-4
length: 9
J: TRBJ2-3
CDR3: ASSTSGTQY

V: TRBV3-1
length: 10
J: TRBJ1-1
CDR3: ASSQWNTEAF

V: TRBV14
length: 14
J: TRBJ2-1
CDR3: ASSPRSSFSYNEQF

V: TRBV29-1
length: 11
J: TRBJ1-5
CDR3: SVTGGGNQPQH

V: TRBV18
length: 13
J: TRBJ1-3
CDR3: ASSPPSTGGNTIY

V: TRBV2
length: 12
J: TRBJ2-7
CDR3: ASSERVSSYEQY

V: TRBV29-1
length: 10
J: TRBJ2-7
CDR3: SVGTDYYEQY

V: TRBV20-1
length: 14
J: TRBJ2-7
CDR3: SARVGRLGVTDEQY

V: TRBV9
length: 12
J: TRBJ2-5
CDR3: ASSVGPGGETQY

V: TRBV20-1
length: 10
J: TRBJ2-1
CDR3: SAEQGYNEQF

V: TRBV10-3
length: 13
J: TRBJ2-1
CDR3: AISGLAGEVNEQF

V: TRBV18
length: 14
J: TRBJ1-1
CDR3: ASSPVEVLFDRGLI

V: TRBV27
length: 14
J: TRBJ1-6
CDR3: ASSLRGYVGGSPLH

V: TRBV5-1
length: 13
J: TRBJ2-3
CDR3: ASSLVGGSPDTQY

V: TRBV20-1
length: 13
J: TRBJ1-5
CDR3: SARDGRESNQPQH

V: TRBV6-1
length: 11
J: TRBJ2-1
CDR3: ASSEARGDEQF

V: TRBV12-3/TRBV12-4
length: 12
J: TRBJ2-3
CDR3: ASSFTGRGATQY

V: TRBV20-1
length: 12
J: TRBJ2-1
CDR3: SAPDSSSYNEQF

V: TRBV5-1
length: 11
J: TRBJ1-1
CDR3: ASSSELAPEAF

V: TRBV12-3/TRBV12-4
length: 9
J: TRBJ2-1
CDR3: AKISYNEQF

V: TRBV12-3/TRBV12-4
length: 13
J: TRBJ2-5
CDR3: ASSLGPTRRETQY

V: TRBV11-1
length: 12
J: TRBJ2-1
CDR3: ASSPGPRGYEQF

V: TRBV29-1
length: 11
J: TRBJ2-1
CDR3: SVETSAYNEQF

V: TRBV6-1
length: 13
J: TRBJ2-5
CDR3: ASSENSLIAETQY

V: TRBV7-2
length: 17
J: TRBJ2-1
CDR3: ASSLSSGASPSLGDEQF

V: TRBV7-9
length: 16
J: TRBJ2-6
CDR3: ASSLEGGLTSGANVLT

V: TRBV30
length: 10
J: TRBJ1-2
CDR3: AWSVTDYGYT

V: TRBV6-5
length: 12
J: TRBJ2-7
CDR3: ASSRRQLSYEQY

V: TRBV5-1
length: 13
J: TRBJ2-3
CDR3: ASSLVFASTDTQY

V: TRBV9
length: 13
J: TRBJ1-5
CDR3: ASSVSGGRGQPQH

V: TRBV20-1
length: 12
J: TRBJ1-4
CDR3: SVQESATNEKLF

V: TRBV30
length: 10
J: TRBJ1-2
CDR3: AWSVSDSGYT

V: TRBV10-3
length: 12
J: TRBJ2-3
CDR3: AIRSGGDADTQY

V: TRBV18
length: 12
J: TRBJ1-3
CDR3: ASSPGTGGNTIY

V: TRBV7-9
length: 10
J: TRBJ2-5
CDR3: ASSRQEETQY

V: TRBV10-3
length: 11
J: TRBJ1-2
CDR3: AISAGAEYGYT

V: TRBV20-1
length: 13
J: TRBJ1-5
CDR3: SVRRDGIGNQPQH

V: TRBV9
length: 14
J: TRBJ2-4
CDR3: ASSVGSGVAKNIQY

V: TRBV24-1
length: 11
J: TRBJ2-1
CDR3: ATSVGGPGEQF

V: TRBV5-1
length: 15
J: TRBJ2-4
CDR3: ASSLRWPSMAKNIQY

V: TRBV4-1
length: 13
J: TRBJ1-4
CDR3: ASSRTGAGNEKLF

V: TRBV27
length: 12
J: TRBJ1-5
CDR3: ASSVWLGNQPQH

V: TRBV15
length: 11
J: TRBJ2-5
CDR3: ATSRAGFVTQY

V: TRBV7-9
length: 10
J: TRBJ2-1
CDR3: ASSNTGTGEF

V: TRBV7-8
length: 12
J: TRBJ2-5
CDR3: ASSGQGRGETQY